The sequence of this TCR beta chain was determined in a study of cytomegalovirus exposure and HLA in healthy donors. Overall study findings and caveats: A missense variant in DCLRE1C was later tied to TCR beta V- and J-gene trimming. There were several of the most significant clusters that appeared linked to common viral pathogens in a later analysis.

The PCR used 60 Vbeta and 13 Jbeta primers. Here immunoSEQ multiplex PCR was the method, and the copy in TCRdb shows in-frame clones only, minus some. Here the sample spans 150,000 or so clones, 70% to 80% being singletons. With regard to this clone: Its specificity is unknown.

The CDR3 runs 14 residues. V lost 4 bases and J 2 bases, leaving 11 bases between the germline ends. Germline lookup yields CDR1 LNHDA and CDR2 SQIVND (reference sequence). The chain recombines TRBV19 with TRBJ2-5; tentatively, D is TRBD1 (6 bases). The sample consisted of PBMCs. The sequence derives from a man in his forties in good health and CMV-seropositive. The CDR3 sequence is CASSTYQGQETQYF. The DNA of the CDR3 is TGTGCCAGTAGTACTTACCAGGGGCAAGAGACCCAGTACTTC.